The 7 T cell receptor beta chains presented below share a single source sample, sequenced in a study of blood T cell repertoires in COVID-19. Sequencing was performed with immunoSEQ multiplex PCR; in TCRdb, only in-frame clones are kept and a portion is missing. This table holds approximately 500,000 clones, roughly 91% found once. Sequenced material: peripheral blood. All receptors derive from a woman between 45 and 65 years old with COVID-19, enrolled during active disease.

V gene TRBV6-5 combines with J gene TRBJ2-1, with TRBD2 matching over 13 bases. Germline V gives CDR1 MNHEY, CDR2 SVGAGI. V shed 7 bases, J shed 9 bases, and the junction held 3 bases outside the gene matches. The CDR3 consists of 13 residues. CDR3 amino acids: CASKLAGGVEQFF. CDR3 in DNA: TGTGCCAGCAAACTAGCGGGGGGGGTTGAGCAGTTCTTC.

This clone was found a few times. This sequence joins TRBV6-5 and TRBJ1-2; 8 bases fit TRBD1. The junction had 3 bases not matched to a gene; V was cut back by 5 bases and J by 1 base. The CDR3 extends over 14 amino acids. Germline V gene lookup returns CDR1 MNHEY and CDR2 SVGAGI. The CDR3, as DNA: TGTGCCAGCAGTAAGGGACAGGTTAACTATGGCTACACCTTC. Its translation: CASSKGQVNYGYTF.

To note about this clone: At the DNA level, this CDR3 is encoded by other sequences in the same sample as well. This rearrangement joins TRBV28 to TRBJ1-1; D unresolved. Trimming shortened V by 3 bases and J by 0 bases, and 5 bases separated the two germline ends. The CDR3 sequence is 13 residues long. Germline loops: CDR1 MDHEN, CDR2 SYDVKM. CDR3 sequence (DNA): TGTGCCAGCAGTTTCTCCTTGAACACTGAAGCTTTCTTT. Translated, it gives CASSFSLNTEAFF. The complete variable domain, with remaining parts taken from reference TRBV28 and TRBJ1-1, reads DVKVTQSSRYLVKRTGEKVFLECVQDMDHENMFWYRQDPGLGLRLIYFSYDVKMKEKGDIPEGYSVSREKKERFSLILESASTNQTSMYLCASSFSLNTEAFFGQGTRLTVV.

This sequence joins TRBV27 and TRBJ2-7; TRBD1 matches at 8 bases. Trimming took 4 bases from V and 4 from J; bases not matched to a gene: 9. This CDR3 has 15 amino acids. Germline V gene sequence: CDR1 MNHEY, CDR2 SMNVEV (reference sequence). CDR3 region: CASSYRRDRRYEQYF. As DNA, the CDR3 is TGTGCCAGCAGTTACCGTCGGGACAGGAGATACGAGCAGTACTTC.

The rearrangement joins TRBV4-1 to TRBJ1-3; D is undetermined. Per germline, CDR1 MGHRA and CDR2 YSYEKL. The CDR3 consists of 15 residues. The V end lost 0 bases, the J end lost 5 bases, and 11 bases lay between the germline ends. The CDR3 coding sequence is TGCGCCAGCAGCCAAGAAGGAGGGAGCAGAAACACCATATATTTT. Its translation is CASSQEGGSRNTIYF.

The rearrangement links TRBV10-2 to TRBJ1-4; D call uncertain. V lost 2 bases and J lost 12, with 10 bases in between. Germline CDR1 reads WSHSY; CDR2 reads SAAADI. The CDR3 spans 12 residues. CDR3 DNA: TGCGCCAGCAGTGAGGGTATACTCGAACTGTTTTTT. Translation: CASSEGILELFF.

The chain carries TRBV5-1 and TRBJ2-3; a possible D gene is TRBD2 (6 bases). The CDR3 loop spans 14 amino acids. Germline assignment: CDR1 SGHRS and CDR2 YFSETQ. V lost 0 bases, J lost 6 bases, and 11 bases lay in between. The CDR3 nucleotides are TGCGCCAGCAGCTTGGGCCGGGAGCATGATACGCAGTATTTT. Translated: CASSLGREHDTQYF.